The 6 T cell receptor beta chains presented below share a single source sample, sequenced in a study of OX40 agonist ivuxolimab in advanced cancers. Assay used: immunoSEQ multiplex PCR; TCRdb lists only in-frame clones, some missing. The sample has roughly 26,000 clones, more than 70% seen once. Sample: CD4+ or CD8+ T cells sorted from blood, taken in a trial of the OX40 agonist ivuxolimab. These receptors were collected from an adult with an advanced solid tumor such as melanoma, head and neck, liver or kidney cancer.

This chain uses TRBV29-1 with TRBJ1-4, with 10 bases aligning to TRBD1. Unmatched junction bases numbered 3, after V lost 7 bases and J lost 4 bases. This CDR3 comprises 13 residues. The germline V gene has CDR1 SQVTM and CDR2 ANQGSEA. CDR3 loop: CSDRDRGNEKLFF. The DNA of the CDR3 is TGCAGCGATCGGGACAGGGGTAATGAAAAACTGTTTTTT.

The chain uses TRBV27 and TRBJ1-4, with D possibly being TRBD1 (6 bases). Trimming removed 6 bases from V and 7 bases from J, with 24 bases in between. Germline V gives CDR1 MNHEY, CDR2 SMNVEV (reference sequence). There are 17 residues in the CDR3. For the CDR3, the DNA is TGTGCCAGCAGCCCGCTCGGGACACTTGGTGGAGGTGAAAAACTGTTTTTT. Translated: CASSPLGTLGGGEKLFF.

This chain's CDR3 is CATSRNRGLSYEQYF. CDR3 DNA sequence: TGTGCCACCAGCAGAAACAGGGGGCTTTCCTACGAGCAGTACTTC. The chain employs TRBV15 and TRBJ2-5, with TRBD1 identical over 9 bases. The J call may be mistaken, given a closer DNA end match to TRBJ2-7. The CDR3 covers 15 residues. Per germline, CDR1 LNHNV and CDR2 YYDKDF (reference sequence).

The chain carries TRBV28 and TRBJ2-1, with D perhaps given as TRBD1 or TRBD2 (5 bases each). Trimming stripped 3 bases from V and 4 bases from J, with 19 bases between. The CDR3 is 17 amino acids. The germline V gene has CDR1 MDHEN and CDR2 SYDVKM. The CDR3 DNA follows: TGTGCCAGCAGTTTCTCTCTCAGGGAGATATCTTACAATGAGCAGTTCTTC. This translates into CASSFSLREISYNEQFF.

The chain combines TRBV28 with TRBJ2-1; D is ambiguous. CDR1 is MDHEN and CDR2 is SYDVKM in the germline V gene. V lost 7 bases and J 0 bases, leaving 7 bases between the germline ends. This CDR3 contains 13 residues. The CDR3 region is CASTLGSYNEQFF. Here the CDR3 DNA reads TGTGCCAGCACCCTGGGCTCCTACAATGAGCAGTTCTTC.

The gene calls are TRBV29-1 and TRBJ2-1; no clear D gene. The germline V gene encodes CDR1 SQVTM and CDR2 ANQGSEA. The CDR3 loop spans 11 amino acids. V was trimmed by 4 bases and J by 7 bases, leaving 8 bases between them. The CDR3 DNA follows: TGCAGCGTTGGGTCTGTTAATGAGCAGTTCTTC. Amino acids: CSVGSVNEQFF.